The T cell receptor beta chain described here comes from a study of T cells in Graves' hyperthyroidism and ophthalmopathy. The hyperthyroidism patients had all been newly diagnosed, and their disease duration was under 2 months. Their ages ranged from 18 to 65 years. A patient was excluded if there was uncontrolled infection, other autoimmune disease, pregnancy or lactation. Amplified TCR beta CDR3 regions came from RNA transcripts. Researchers ran a first-round RT-PCR on the TCR CDR3 using the HTBI primer set. From the multiplex PCR reads, TCRdb called clonotypes with MiXCR, one entry per CDR3 protein. Of hundreds of thousands of distinct CDR3 sequences in the sample, 35% were seen once. This clonotype showed up many times. The sequence derives from a woman aged 40-49 years with Graves' hyperthyroidism. Specimen: blood.

Written as DNA, the CDR3 is TGTGCCAGTACCTGGGGGACAGGGAATCAGCCCCAGCATTTT. Its translation: CASTWGTGNQPQHF. The chain couples TRBV19 to TRBJ1-5; 9 bases agree with TRBD1. The CDR3 totals 14 residues. Trimming cost V 7 bases and J 4 bases; bases outside gene matches: 5. The germline V gene encodes CDR1 LNHDA and CDR2 SQIVND (reference sequence).